This section outlines one T cell receptor (beta chain) sequence together with its context. No antigen is known for it. Every patient underwent thyroid surgery untreated. This record comes from a study of metastatic and nonmetastatic thyroid tumors. The wider study: Malignant thyroid and benign thyroid patients provided blood and tumor or nodule tissue whose repertoires were compared. Study results and limitations: The reported finding was significantly higher TCR beta diversity in malignant thyroid tumors relative to benign nodules, in blood and tumor.

V was clipped by 3 bases and J by 0 bases, with 0 bases between them. CDR3 length equals 12 residues. From the PCR reads, TCRdb re-called clones with MiXCR. This table holds 9,500 to 11,000 clones, 32% found once. The V call is TRBV12-3 or TRBV12-4, the J call TRBJ2-1; no clear D gene. The specimen sequenced was tumor tissue. The clonotype originates from a female donor with papillary thyroid cancer or a benign thyroid nodule (not recorded which). Some clones in this sample may be carry-over from other donors' samples. The CDR3 bases are TGTGCCAGCAGTTTCTCCTACAATGAGCAGTTCTTC. This translates into CASSFSYNEQFF.